The 28 T cell receptor beta chains below come from one sample, sequenced in a study of CD8+CD57+ T cells in acquired aplastic anemia. Using genomic DNA as the template, TCR beta VDJ and CDR3 profiling was carried out. TCRdb called the reads again in MiXCR, with one record for every CDR3 protein. The data hold around 290,000 distinct CDR3 sequences, with 50% to 65% observed a single time. Patients who underwent sequencing had shown CD8+CD57+ cell expansion by flow cytometry. Sequenced sample: sorted CD4+, CD8+, or CD8+CD57+ T cells (not recorded which) from PBMCs. The receptors here all came from a human donor with aplastic anemia.

The rearrangement joins TRBV9 to TRBJ2-3; 8 nucleotides line up with TRBD2. The CDR3 is made up of 16 amino acids. The J segment lost 3 bases and the V segment lost 2 bases, leaving 8 bases of the junction unmatched. CDR1 is SGDLS and CDR2 is YYNGEE in the germline V gene. CDR3 sequence: CASSVLAGGITDTQYF. The CDR3 DNA is TGTGCCAGCAGCGTCCTCGCGGGGGGCATAACAGATACGCAGTATTTT.

The chain couples TRBV5-1 to TRBJ1-2, with D possibly matching TRBD1 (6 bases). The CDR3 totals 14 residues. Per the germline V gene, CDR1 is SGHRS and CDR2 is YFSETQ. Trimming took 3 bases from V and 3 from J, leaving 12 bases between them. CDR3 loop: CASSWNGQYYGYTF. CDR3 in DNA: TGCGCCAGCAGCTGGAATGGACAGTACTATGGCTACACCTTC.

This clonotype was observed a handful of times. Germline and junction disagree at one end, which may indicate a read error. The chain employs TRBV10-3 and TRBJ1-6, with D perhaps TRBD1 (5 bases). Germline CDR1 reads ENHRY; CDR2 reads SYGVKD. This CDR3 has 15 amino acids. DNA of the CDR3: TGTGCCACCAGTTCCGGGACTCAAAGTGGTTCACCCCTCCACTTT. This encodes CATSSGTQSGSPLHF.

The V and J genes are TRBV12-3 or TRBV12-4 and TRBJ2-5; 13 bases are shared with TRBD2. The V gene end was trimmed by 6 bases and the J gene end by 3 bases; junction bases not matched to a gene: 10. CDR3 length equals 17 residues. Written as DNA, the CDR3 is TGTGCCAGCAGCTATACCGGGACTAGCGGGGAGAAAGAGACCCAGTACTTC. It encodes CASSYTGTSGEKETQYF.

The chain uses TRBV14 and TRBJ1-2, with 9 bases aligning to TRBD1. With V trimmed by 6 bases and J by 0 bases, 2 bases remained unmatched. Germline CDR1 is SGHDN and CDR2 is FVKESK. This CDR3 comprises 14 residues. CDR3 region: CASRGTGSNYGYTF. CDR3 in DNA: TGTGCCAGCAGAGGGACAGGGTCTAACTATGGCTACACCTTC.

This sequence joins TRBV15 and TRBJ2-7; TRBD2 matches at 9 bases. There are 16 residues in the CDR3. CDR1 LNHNV and CDR2 YYDKDF come from the germline V gene (reference sequence). V was clipped by 0 bases and J by 3 bases; unmatched bases: 6. The CDR3 loop reads CATSRDVRGGCYEQYF. In DNA, the CDR3 is TGTGCCACCAGCAGAGATGTGCGGGGGGGCTGCTACGAGCAGTACTTC.

The chain employs TRBV5-6 and TRBJ2-7; TRBD2 agrees at 9 bases. Germline V lookup: CDR1 SGHDT, CDR2 YYEEEE. The CDR3 length is 15 residues. J lost 5 bases, V lost 0 bases, and 6 bases had no gene match. CDR3 coding DNA: TGTGCCAGCAGCTTGGGAGCGGGGGGAAGCCACGAGCAGTACTTC. Encoded protein: CASSLGAGGSHEQYF.

This clonotype was counted ten times or more. This chain links TRBV25-1 with TRBJ1-1; tentatively, D is TRBD1 (6 bases). Germline V gene data show CDR1 as MGHDK and CDR2 as SYGVNS. Trimming shortened V by 6 bases and J by 0 bases, and 11 bases separated the two germline ends. The CDR3 consists of 14 residues. The CDR3 DNA reads TGTGCCAGCAGACAGACAGGTTTGAACACTGAAGCTTTCTTT. This translates into CASRQTGLNTEAFF.

Remarks on this clonotype: Sequence at one end of the junction differs from germline and may be a read error. The J gene is TRBJ1-1, the V gene TRBV2, with 9 positions matching TRBD1. There are 16 residues in the CDR3. The germline CDR1 and CDR2 sequences are SNHLY and FYNNEI. The CDR3 region has the DNA TGTGCCAGGGGCAAAGGGACAGGGCGGACTGTCGCTGAAGCTTACTTT. This sequence encodes CARGKGTGRTVAEAYF.

This clonotype was recorded a few times. The V gene is TRBV18, the J gene TRBJ1-2, with a weak D call TRBD1 (6 bases). V was clipped by 10 bases and J by 3 bases, with 18 bases between them. Germline V lookup: CDR1 KGHSH, CDR2 LQKENI. This CDR3 has 14 residues. DNA of the CDR3: TGTGCCACCACACCAGGGGCCCAAGACTATGGCTACACCTTC. Residues: CATTPGAQDYGYTF.

This clonotype has only a few counts. A read error may be the cause here, since a much bigger clone is one base away. The chain couples TRBV5-6 to TRBJ2-1, with 8 positions matching TRBD2. This CDR3 is built from 16 residues. Looked up from germline, CDR1 is SGHDT and CDR2 is YYEEEE. Trimming took 4 bases from V and 4 from J; bases not matched to a gene: 10. CDR3 bases: TGTGCCAGCAGCCAAAATCTAGCGGGCGGATACAATGAGCAGTTCTTC. It yields the protein CASSQNLAGGYNEQFF.

The table lists this clonotype with a few counts. CDR3 loop: CASSSLQGLGPQHF. The CDR3 DNA reads TGTGCCAGCAGTTCCCTCCAGGGTCTAGGGCCCCAGCATTTT. V gene TRBV12-3 or TRBV12-4 combines with J gene TRBJ1-5; D is perhaps TRBD1 (5 bases). V was clipped by 4 bases and J by 9 bases, with 16 bases between them. This CDR3 spans 14 amino acids.

The chain links TRBV7-2 to TRBJ2-7, with D unresolved. The V and J ends lost 5 bases and 7 bases respectively, with 9 bases between them. Germline V gene lookup returns CDR1 SGHTA and CDR2 FQGNSA. This CDR3 has 11 residues. The CDR3 sequence: CASSKGPEQYF. CDR3 nucleotide sequence: TGTGCCAGCAGCAAAGGGCCTGAGCAGTACTTC.

V gene TRBV10-2 combines with J gene TRBJ1-3, with 8 bases fitting TRBD1. This CDR3 has 14 residues. The junction had 2 bases not matched to a gene; V was cut back by 2 bases and J by 5 bases. Germline V CDR1 and CDR2: WSHSY, SAAADI. CDR3 loop: CASSEAGGRNTIYF. CDR3 nucleotide sequence: TGCGCCAGCAGTGAGGCAGGGGGCAGAAACACCATATATTTT.

The gene calls are TRBV27 and TRBJ1-6; TRBD1 matches 8 bases. The germline gives CDR1 MNHEY, CDR2 SMNVEV (reference sequence). This CDR3 contains 13 residues. The V segment lost 7 bases and the J segment 14 bases; nucleotides outside the gene matches: 10. This CDR3 is CASKDRASVALHF. The CDR3 region has the DNA TGTGCCAGCAAGGACAGGGCATCTGTAGCCCTCCACTTT.

This clonotype was seen ten or more times. This chain uses TRBV19 with TRBJ1-4; 9 positions agree with TRBD1. Germline CDR1 reads LNHDA; CDR2 reads SQIVND (reference sequence). The CDR3 covers 13 residues. The trim removed 8 bases at V and 7 bases at J, leaving 5 bases unmatched. CDR3 protein: CASAGTGSEKLFF. Written as DNA, the CDR3 is TGTGCCAGTGCTGGGACAGGGAGTGAAAAACTGTTTTTT.

The chain joins TRBV13 to TRBJ1-1; D possibly corresponds to TRBD1 (6 bases). This CDR3 region has 15 residues. Germline CDR1 reads PRHDT; CDR2 reads FYEKMQ (reference sequence). With 0 bases removed from V and 4 bases from J, the gap between germline ends came to 12 bases. This chain's CDR3 is CASSLGLRGGTEAFF. The CDR3 bases are TGTGCCAGCAGCTTAGGCCTTAGGGGGGGCACTGAAGCTTTCTTT.

This clonotype was counted ten times or more. The CDR3 DNA sequence: TGTGCCAGCAGAATCCAACAGGCGTCCTATGGCTACACCTTC. Translation gives CASRIQQASYGYTF. The gene calls are TRBV2 and TRBJ1-2; weak D call: TRBD1 (5 bases). V was trimmed by 6 bases and J by 4 bases, leaving 15 bases between them. The CDR3 length is 14 residues. The germline gives CDR1 SNHLY, CDR2 FYNNEI.

This clonotype was seen at least ten times. The chain has TRBV4-2 and TRBJ2-3; D is uncertain. Between the trimmed V and J ends, which lost 3 bases and 4 bases, there was a span of 14 bases. Germline loops: CDR1 LGHNA, CDR2 YNFKEQ. The CDR3 runs 15 residues. CDR3 in DNA: TGTGCCAGCAGCCAGCCAGACGAGAGCGCAGATACGCAGTATTTT. Protein product: CASSQPDESADTQYF.

This clonotype was picked up many times. For the CDR3, the DNA is TGCAGTGCAACCCGGACTGATAGAGGCTCCTACGAGCAGTACTTC. It yields the protein CSATRTDRGSYEQYF. The chain carries TRBV20-1 and TRBJ2-7, with D possibly TRBD2 on 5 matching bases. The V gene's germline CDR1 is DFQATT and CDR2 SNEGSKA (reference sequence). The CDR3 is 15 residues long. Trimming left V 6 bases short and J 0 bases short, with 18 bases between.

This chain links TRBV7-9 with TRBJ2-2; D is tentatively TRBD1 or TRBD2 (6 bases each). V was shortened by 2 bases and J by 4 bases, with 11 bases between the two germline ends. Germline loops: CDR1 SEHNR, CDR2 FQNEAQ (reference sequence). The CDR3 runs to 15 residues. The CDR3 coding sequence is TGTGCCAGCAGCTTAATAGGGGGGAGCACCGGGGAGCTGTTTTTT. This encodes CASSLIGGSTGELFF.

Notes on this clonotype: The final CDR3 position lacks the conserved phenylalanine or tryptophan, pointing to a likely read error. This rearrangement joins TRBV25-1 to TRBJ2-5; TRBD1 is a possible D gene (6 bases). In germline, CDR1 is MGHDK, CDR2 SYGVNS. The length of the CDR3 is 15 residues. Trimming removed 2 bases at V and 4 bases at J, with 14 bases between. CDR3 DNA: TGTGCCAGCAGTGAAGACGGCCGAGGGGGAGAGACCCAGTACTCC. It is translated as CASSEDGRGGETQYS.

The J gene is TRBJ1-2, the V gene TRBV10-2, with no clear D. Germline V CDR1 and CDR2: WSHSY, SAAADI. The CDR3 covers 14 residues. Between the trimmed V and J ends, which lost 2 bases and 10 bases, there was a span of 17 bases. The DNA for the CDR3 is TGCGCCAGCAGTGAGGAACAGCGGGTTGGTGACTACACCTTC. It encodes CASSEEQRVGDYTF.

This chain joins TRBV5-4 and TRBJ2-2; perhaps TRBD2 as D (6 bases). The CDR3 length is 15 residues. CDR1 is SGHNT and CDR2 is YYREEE in the germline V gene (reference sequence). V lost 2 bases to trimming and J lost 3 bases, with 11 bases between them. The CDR3 DNA is TGTGCCAGCAGCTTTTTACTAGCTGACACCGGGGAGCTGTTTTTT. This gives the protein CASSFLLADTGELFF. The full variable domain, completed using reference TRBV5-4 and TRBJ2-2, is ETGVTQSPTHLIKTRGQQVTLRCSSQSGHNTVSWYQQALGQGPQFIFQYYREEENGRGNFPPRFSGLQFPNYSSELNVNALELDDSALYLCASSFLLADTGELFFGEGSRLTVL.

V is TRBV15 and J is TRBJ2-7, with 13 bases that match TRBD2. This CDR3 is 16 amino acids long. Per the germline V gene, CDR1 is LNHNV and CDR2 is YYDKDF (reference sequence). V shed 1 base, J shed 2 bases, and the junction held 2 bases outside the gene matches. CDR3 DNA: TGTGCCACCAGCAGAGTACTAGCGGGGGGGGCCTACGAGCAGTACTTC. Protein product: CATSRVLAGGAYEQYF. The whole variable domain, filled in from reference TRBV15 and TRBJ2-7, reads DAMVIQNPRYQVTQFGKPVTLSCSQTLNHNVMYWYQQKSSQAPKLLFHYYDKDFNNEADTPDNFQSRRPNTSFCFLDIRSPGLGDTAMYLCATSRVLAGGAYEQYFGPGTRLTVT.

This clonotype was seen a few times. The V gene is TRBV20-1, the J gene TRBJ1-6; 12 bases match TRBD1. With V trimmed by 0 bases and J by 9 bases, 6 bases remained unmatched. Germline CDR1 reads DFQATT; CDR2 reads SNEGSKA (reference sequence). This CDR3 comprises 16 residues. For the CDR3, the DNA is TGCAGTGCTAGAGAAGGGACAGGGGGCGCGGGTTCACCCCTCCACTTT. Translating gives CSAREGTGGAGSPLHF.

The rearrangement uses TRBV19 and TRBJ1-2, with D uncertain. The CDR3 is 13 residues long. Per the germline V gene, CDR1 is LNHDA and CDR2 is SQIVND (reference sequence). Trimming shortened V by 7 bases and J by 3 bases, and 12 bases separated the two germline ends. This CDR3 reads CASTDLPDYGYTF. The CDR3 DNA is TGTGCCAGTACGGATCTGCCTGACTATGGCTACACCTTC.

In this sample, this clonotype turned up once. As DNA, the CDR3 is TGTGCCAGCAGTCGGACAGGGTCCGAGCAGTACTTC. Translation: CASSRTGSEQYF. This rearrangement joins TRBV2 to TRBJ2-7, with 8 bases that match TRBD1. The CDR3 is 12 amino acids. V was clipped by 5 bases and J by 6 bases; unmatched bases: 3. Germline V gene sequence: CDR1 SNHLY, CDR2 FYNNEI.